This TCR beta chain was captured by sequencing in a study of T cells after yellow fever vaccination. TCRdb reanalysed the 5' RACE reads using MiXCR and keeps one entry per CDR3 protein. The data show about 240,000 distinct CDR3 sequences, with less than 8.5% seen just once and approximately 0.87% held by the top ten. The ends lost 5 bases at V and 6 bases at J; junction bases unmatched: 20. This CDR3 contains 17 residues. Germline CDR1 reads DFQATT; CDR2 reads SNEGSKA (reference sequence). This material consisted of CD4+ T cells sorted from PBMCs, taken 15 days after the yellow fever booster vaccination. This chain uses TRBV20-1 with TRBJ1-1, with TRBD1 identical over 8 bases. The TCR comes from a man aged 30 to 39 who received the YFV17D yellow fever vaccine. CDR3 coding DNA: TGCAGTGCTTTCACAGGGGGGGCGCAGGGTGGAAACGCTGAAGCTTTCTTT. This encodes CSAFTGGAQGGNAEAFF.